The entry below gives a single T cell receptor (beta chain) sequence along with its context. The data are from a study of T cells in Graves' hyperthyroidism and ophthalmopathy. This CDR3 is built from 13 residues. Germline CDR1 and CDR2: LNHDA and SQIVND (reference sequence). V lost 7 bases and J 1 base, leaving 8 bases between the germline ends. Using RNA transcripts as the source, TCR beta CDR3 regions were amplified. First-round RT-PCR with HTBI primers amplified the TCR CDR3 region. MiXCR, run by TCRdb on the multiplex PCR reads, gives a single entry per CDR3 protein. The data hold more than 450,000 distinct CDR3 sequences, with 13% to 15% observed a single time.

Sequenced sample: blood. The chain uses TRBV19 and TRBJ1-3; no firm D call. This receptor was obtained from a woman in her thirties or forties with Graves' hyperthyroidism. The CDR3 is CASTSSSGNTIYF. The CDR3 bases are TGTGCCAGTACCTCCTCTTCTGGAAACACCATATATTTT.